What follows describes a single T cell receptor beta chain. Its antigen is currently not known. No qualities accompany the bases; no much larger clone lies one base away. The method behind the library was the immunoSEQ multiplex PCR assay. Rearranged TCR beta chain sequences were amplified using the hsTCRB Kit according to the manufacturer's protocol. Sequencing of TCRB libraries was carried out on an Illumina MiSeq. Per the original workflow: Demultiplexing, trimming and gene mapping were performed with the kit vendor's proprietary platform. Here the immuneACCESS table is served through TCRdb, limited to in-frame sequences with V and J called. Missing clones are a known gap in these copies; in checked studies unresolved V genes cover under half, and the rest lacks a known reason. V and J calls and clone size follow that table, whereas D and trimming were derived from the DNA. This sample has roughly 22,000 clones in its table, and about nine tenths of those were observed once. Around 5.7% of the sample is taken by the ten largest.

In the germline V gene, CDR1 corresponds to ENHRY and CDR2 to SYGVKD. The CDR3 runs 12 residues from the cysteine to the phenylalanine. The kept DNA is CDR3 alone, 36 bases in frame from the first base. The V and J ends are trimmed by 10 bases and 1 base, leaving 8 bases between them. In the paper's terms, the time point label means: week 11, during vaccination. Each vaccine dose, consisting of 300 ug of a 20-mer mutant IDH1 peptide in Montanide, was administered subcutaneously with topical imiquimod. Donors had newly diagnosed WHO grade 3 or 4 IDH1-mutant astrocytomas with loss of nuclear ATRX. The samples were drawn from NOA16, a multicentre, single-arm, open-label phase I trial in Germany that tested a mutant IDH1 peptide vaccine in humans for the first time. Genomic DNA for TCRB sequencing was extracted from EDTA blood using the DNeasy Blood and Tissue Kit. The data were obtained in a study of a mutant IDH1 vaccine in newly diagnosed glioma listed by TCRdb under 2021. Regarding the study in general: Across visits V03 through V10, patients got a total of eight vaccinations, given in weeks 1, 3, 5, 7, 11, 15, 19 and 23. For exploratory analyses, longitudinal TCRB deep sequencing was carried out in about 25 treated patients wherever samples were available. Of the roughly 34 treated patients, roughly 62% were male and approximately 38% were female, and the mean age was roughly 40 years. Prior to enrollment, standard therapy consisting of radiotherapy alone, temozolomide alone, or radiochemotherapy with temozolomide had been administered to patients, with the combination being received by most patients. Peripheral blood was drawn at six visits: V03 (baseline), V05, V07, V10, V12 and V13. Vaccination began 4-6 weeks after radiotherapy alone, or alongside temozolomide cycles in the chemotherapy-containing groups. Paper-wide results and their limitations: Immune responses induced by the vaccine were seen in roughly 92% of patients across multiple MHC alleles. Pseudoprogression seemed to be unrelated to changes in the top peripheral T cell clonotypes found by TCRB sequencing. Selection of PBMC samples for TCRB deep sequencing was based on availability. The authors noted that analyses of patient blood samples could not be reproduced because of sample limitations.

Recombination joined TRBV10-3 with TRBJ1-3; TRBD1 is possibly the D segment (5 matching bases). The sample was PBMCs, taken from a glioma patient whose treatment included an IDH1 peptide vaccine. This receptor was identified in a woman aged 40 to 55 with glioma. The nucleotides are TGTGCCAACCGGGGGTCTGGAAACACCATATATTTT. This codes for CANRGSGNTIYF.